This T cell receptor (beta chain) was documented in a study of T cell responses to AZD1222 COVID-19 vaccine. This CDR3 comprises 11 residues. CDR1 is SQVTM, CDR2 ANQGSEA, per germline. Notes on this clone: Its antigen is undetermined. One end of the junction fails to match germline, which may point to a read error.

Regarding the study as a whole: Of the AZD1222 recipients, only 5 or 6 were seropositive at baseline. Sampled repertoires all dated from after the peak T cell response.

TCRdb keeps only in-frame clones here, not all; method: immunoSEQ multiplex PCR. The sample has about 130,000 clones, 89% seen once. This sample comprised peripheral blood, obtained on day 0 of AZD1222 vaccination. The rearrangement uses TRBV29-1 and TRBJ2-1; 8 bases match TRBD1. The receptor's source is an adult in good health. The CDR3 here is CSVEDRGEQFF. DNA of the CDR3: TGCAGCGTGGAAGACAGGGGAGAGCAGTTCTTC.